In its sample, the clone carrying this T cell receptor (beta chain) was seen a few times. CDR1 is MNHEY and CDR2 is SVGEGT in the germline V gene. V dropped 5 bases and J dropped 3; count of bases not matched to a gene: 6. The CDR3 length is 16 residues. The record originates from a study of Graves' ophthalmopathy and Graves' hyperthyroidism. RNA transcripts served as template for amplifying TCR beta CDR3 sequences. HTBI-primed first-round RT-PCR preceded second-round multiplex PCR. TCRdb reanalysed the multiplex PCR reads using MiXCR and keeps one entry per CDR3 protein. The sample carries approximately 1.2 million distinct CDR3 sequences, about two fifths recorded once.

The chain has TRBV6-2 or TRBV6-3 and TRBJ1-6, with TRBD1 identical over 8 bases. The receptor's source is an adult man with Graves' hyperthyroidism. The material sequenced was peripheral blood or thyroid tissue (not recorded which). The CDR3 DNA reads TGTGCCAGCAGTACAGGGGGGAATGGCTATAATTCACCCCTCCACTTT. Protein: CASSTGGNGYNSPLHF.